The 27 T cell receptor beta chains presented below share a single source sample, sequenced in a study of blood T cell repertoires in COVID-19. Profiling relied on immunoSEQ multiplex PCR, and the TCRdb table lists in-frame clones only, not all of them. The table includes 310,000 or so clones, more than 75% detected once. The specimen sequenced was peripheral blood. These receptors were collected from a man aged 45-65 years with active or convalescent COVID-19.

This chain uses TRBV25-1 with TRBJ2-7; D might be TRBD2 (6 bases). Germline lookup yields CDR1 MGHDK and CDR2 SYGVNS. Trimming stripped 8 bases from V and 4 bases from J, with 9 bases between. CDR3 length: 11 amino acids. CDR3 loop: CASVGTYEQYF. In DNA form, the CDR3 reads TGTGCCAGCGTGGGGACTTACGAGCAGTACTTC.

This clone came up a few times. CDR3 protein: CASSQDAISGGGAYGYTF. The CDR3 DNA sequence: TGCGCCAGCAGCCAAGACGCGATTTCGGGTGGGGGGGCCTATGGCTACACCTTC. This chain connects TRBV4-3 to TRBJ1-2; tentative D call: TRBD1 (6 bases). Between the trimmed V and J ends, which lost 0 bases and 4 bases, there was a span of 21 bases. CDR3 length: 18 amino acids. Germline V lookup: CDR1 LGHNA, CDR2 YSLEER.

Only a few counts were recorded for this clone. The J gene is TRBJ2-7, the V gene TRBV6-2 or TRBV6-3; TRBD2 matches at 8 bases. The CDR3 sequence is 16 residues long. Germline V gene data show CDR1 as MNHEY and CDR2 as SVGEGT. The V and J ends lost 0 bases and 7 bases, in that order; junction bases with no gene match: 11. For the CDR3, the DNA is TGTGCCAGCAGTTACTCGGCGGGGGGCCTCCCTGGGGAGCAGTACTTC. Its translation is CASSYSAGGLPGEQYF.

The V and J genes are TRBV5-6 and TRBJ1-1; D is perhaps TRBD1 (5 bases). CDR1 SGHDT and CDR2 YYEEEE come from the germline V gene. CDR3 length equals 16 residues. Between the trimmed V and J ends, which lost 4 bases and 1 base, there was a span of 17 bases. For the CDR3, the DNA is TGTGCCAGCAGCCCGGGGCGGGGGATCGGGAACACTGAAGCTTTCTTT. It yields the protein CASSPGRGIGNTEAFF.

The chain uses TRBV28 and TRBJ2-7, with 7 bases matching TRBD1. Per the germline V gene, CDR1 is MDHEN and CDR2 is SYDVKM. CDR3 length: 15 residues. With V trimmed by 5 bases and J by 6 bases, 13 bases remained unmatched. CDR3 coding DNA: TGTGCCAGCAGTCCCTTCGGGACAGTACCTGCCGAGCAGTACTTC. This translates into CASSPFGTVPAEQYF.

J is TRBJ2-3 and V is TRBV11-2; 8 nucleotides line up with TRBD2. Trimming removed 2 bases from V and 4 bases from J; junction bases left unmatched: 5. This CDR3 has 15 residues. Germline V lookup: CDR1 SGHAT, CDR2 FQNNGV. In DNA form, the CDR3 reads TGTGCCAGCAGCTTAACCGGGGGGGGGCCAGATACGCAGTATTTT. It encodes CASSLTGGGPDTQYF.

The chain combines TRBV20-1 with TRBJ2-7; D unclear. V lost 3 bases and J lost 6, with 15 bases in between. The CDR3 is made up of 13 amino acids. In germline, CDR1 is DFQATT, CDR2 SNEGSKA (reference sequence). The CDR3 nucleotides are TGCAGTGCTAGTTATTCCGGAACAGTCGAGCAGTACTTC. This encodes CSASYSGTVEQYF.

The sample holds one count of this clone. This chain links TRBV14 with TRBJ1-2, with 9 bases that match TRBD1. The CDR3 sequence is 17 residues long. J was trimmed by 0 bases and V by 0 bases; bases with no gene match: 5. Germline CDR1 SGHDN, CDR2 FVKESK. CDR3 coding DNA: TGTGCCAGCAGCCAAGAGCTTAGGACAGGGGCTAACTATGGCTACACCTTC. Amino acids: CASSQELRTGANYGYTF.

This rearrangement joins TRBV10-3 to TRBJ1-3; D remains unclear. V gave up 6 bases and J gave up 1 base, with 10 bases separating them. CDR3 length equals 14 residues. Germline V lookup: CDR1 ENHRY, CDR2 SYGVKD. The CDR3 DNA sequence: TGTGCCATCAGACCCGGGGTATCTGGAAACACCATATATTTT. Encoded protein: CAIRPGVSGNTIYF.

The J gene is TRBJ2-7, the V gene TRBV6-5; D is unclear. This CDR3 contains 13 residues. The V gene lost 4 bases and the J gene lost 5 bases, with 12 bases spanning the gap. The germline V gene encodes CDR1 MNHEY and CDR2 SVGAGI. This CDR3 reads CASSFSGEDEQYF. The CDR3 DNA follows: TGTGCCAGCAGTTTCTCTGGCGAGGACGAGCAGTACTTC.

The chain combines TRBV5-1 with TRBJ2-1; 9 bases align to TRBD1. J gave up 9 bases and V 4 bases, and 11 bases lay outside the gene matches. The length of the CDR3 is 15 residues. Per germline, CDR1 SGHRS and CDR2 YFSETQ. CDR3 residues: CASSRLPGQGGEQFF. The DNA for the CDR3 is TGCGCCAGCAGCCGTCTGCCGGGACAGGGAGGTGAGCAGTTCTTC. Supplemented by reference TRBV5-1 and TRBJ2-1, the full variable domain reads KAGVTQTPRYLIKTRGQQVTLSCSPISGHRSVSWYQQTPGQGLQFLFEYFSETQRNKGNFPGRFSGRQFSNSRSEMNVSTLELGDSALYLCASSRLPGQGGEQFFGPGTRLTVL.

This chain connects TRBV28 to TRBJ1-2; 9 positions match TRBD1. With 7 bases clipped from V and 4 bases from J, the junction kept 13 bases outside the gene matches. This CDR3 comprises 16 residues. CDR1 is MDHEN and CDR2 is SYDVKM in the germline V gene. CDR3 sequence reads: CASTIVPGQGGYGYTF. CDR3 DNA: TGTGCCAGCACCATAGTCCCGGGACAGGGAGGCTATGGCTACACCTTC.

This chain connects TRBV6-1 to TRBJ1-1; D is perhaps TRBD1 (5 bases). V lost 0 bases and J 5 bases, leaving 16 bases between the germline ends. The CDR3 runs 16 residues. The V gene's germline CDR1 is MNHNS and CDR2 SASEGT. CDR3 sequence reads: CASSEAGAGWGTEAFF. The CDR3 region has the DNA TGTGCCAGCAGTGAAGCTGGGGCAGGGTGGGGAACTGAAGCTTTCTTT.

This chain connects TRBV20-1 to TRBJ2-1; D may be TRBD2 (5 bases). CDR3 length: 15 residues. The germline gives CDR1 DFQATT, CDR2 SNEGSKA (reference sequence). Between the trimmed V and J ends, which lost 3 bases and 2 bases, there was a span of 14 bases. The CDR3 sequence: CSASRKRKTYNEQFF. The CDR3 DNA reads TGCAGTGCTAGTCGAAAGCGGAAAACCTACAATGAGCAGTTCTTC.

This chain links TRBV9 with TRBJ2-5; 10 positions match TRBD2. CDR3 length equals 16 residues. V shed 3 bases, J shed 0 bases, and the junction held 5 bases outside the gene matches. Germline CDR1 reads SGDLS; CDR2 reads YYNGEE. CDR3 sequence: CASSETTSGYQETQYF. The CDR3 DNA reads TGTGCCAGCAGCGAAACGACTAGCGGGTACCAAGAGACCCAGTACTTC. Complete variable domain (other parts from reference TRBV9 and TRBJ2-5): DSGVTQTPKHLITATGQRVTLRCSPRSGDLSVYWYQQSLDQGLQFLIQYYNGEERAKGNILERFSAQQFPDLHSELNLSSLELGDSALYFCASSETTSGYQETQYFGPGTRLLVL.

The genes are TRBV30 and TRBJ1-4; the D gene is possibly TRBD1 (5 bases). Germline V lookup: CDR1 GTSNPN, CDR2 SVGIG (reference sequence). The CDR3 consists of 16 residues. The V and J ends lost 0 bases and 3 bases respectively, with 14 bases between them. Here the CDR3 reads CAWSVARGRANEKLFF. The CDR3, as DNA: TGTGCCTGGAGTGTAGCAAGGGGAAGAGCTAATGAAAAACTGTTTTTT.

The chain recombines TRBV5-1 with TRBJ1-1, with 7 bases that match TRBD1. The V segment lost 4 bases and the J segment 5 bases; nucleotides outside the gene matches: 11. Germline CDR1 is SGHRS and CDR2 is YFSETQ. CDR3 length: 15 residues. The CDR3 coding sequence is TGCGCCAGCAGCGTCACCGGGACAGATTGGACTGAAGCTTTCTTT. Its protein is CASSVTGTDWTEAFF.

The CDR3 region has the DNA TGCGCCAGCAGCTTGGGTGGCGGTCTAGCCAAAAACATTCAGTACTTC. Its protein is CASSLGGGLAKNIQYF. The rearrangement uses TRBV5-1 and TRBJ2-4; D is ambiguous. V gave up 0 bases and J gave up 0 bases, with 10 bases separating them. This CDR3 is 16 amino acids long. Germline V gene data show CDR1 as SGHRS and CDR2 as YFSETQ. The entire variable domain, with the rest obtained from reference TRBV5-1 and TRBJ2-4, is as follows: KAGVTQTPRYLIKTRGQQVTLSCSPISGHRSVSWYQQTPGQGLQFLFEYFSETQRNKGNFPGRFSGRQFSNSRSEMNVSTLELGDSALYLCASSLGGGLAKNIQYFGAGTRLSVL.

The rearrangement uses TRBV15 and TRBJ1-5; the match to TRBD1 covers 7 bases. CDR1 and CDR2 from the germline V gene are LNHNV and YYDKDF (reference sequence). This CDR3 is built from 15 residues. The ends lost 0 bases at V and 6 bases at J; junction bases unmatched: 5. The chain's CDR3 is CATSRETDRIQPQHF. The CDR3 DNA sequence: TGTGCCACCAGCAGAGAAACGGACAGGATTCAGCCCCAGCATTTT.

The chain carries TRBV24-1 and TRBJ2-3; D remains ambiguous. Trimming left V 9 bases short and J 0 bases short, with 6 bases between. CDR3 length equals 12 residues. Germline CDR1 KGHDR, CDR2 SFDVKD. DNA of the CDR3: TGTGCCACCGCTAGGAGCACAGATACGCAGTATTTT. Translated: CATARSTDTQYF.

This sequence joins TRBV2 and TRBJ2-2, with a possible D match to TRBD1 (5 bases). This CDR3 has 14 residues. The germline V gene has CDR1 SNHLY and CDR2 FYNNEI. V lost 4 bases and J 3 bases, leaving 9 bases between the germline ends. The CDR3 DNA reads TGTGCCAGCAGTGTCAGGGAATACACCGGGGAGCTGTTTTTT. Protein: CASSVREYTGELFF. Full variable domain (missing parts from reference TRBV2 and TRBJ2-2): EPEVTQTPSHQVTQMGQEVILRCVPISNHLYFYWYRQILGQKVEFLVSFYNNEISEKSEIFDDQFSVERPDGSNFTLKIRSTKLEDSAMYFCASSVREYTGELFFGEGSRLTVL.

This clone showed up just once. V gene TRBV5-1 combines with J gene TRBJ2-7, with no clear D. The germline gives CDR1 SGHRS, CDR2 YFSETQ. This CDR3 is 13 amino acids long. V lost 2 bases, J lost 2 bases, and 8 bases lay in between. CDR3 protein: CASSFSSPYEQYF. In nucleotides, the CDR3 is TGCGCCAGCAGCTTCTCGTCCCCCTACGAGCAGTACTTC.

The rearrangement joins TRBV28 to TRBJ2-2; D may be TRBD1 (5 bases). V was clipped by 5 bases and J by 0 bases, with 10 bases between them. The germline CDR1 and CDR2 sequences are MDHEN and SYDVKM. The CDR3 is 15 amino acids. In DNA form, the CDR3 reads TGTGCCAGCAGTAGGACAAGAGCGAACACCGGGGAGCTGTTTTTT. As protein: CASSRTRANTGELFF.

V usage is TRBV6-6 and J usage is TRBJ1-4; D may be TRBD1 (6 bases). The CDR3 is made up of 13 amino acids. Germline CDR1 and CDR2: MNHNY and SVGAGI (reference sequence). V lost 6 bases to trimming and J lost 6 bases, with 11 bases between them. CDR3: CASRRGQYEKLFF. The CDR3 coding sequence is TGTGCCAGCAGACGTGGACAGTATGAAAAACTGTTTTTT.

DNA of the CDR3: TGTGCCAGCAGCCACATCAACAGGGGGCAGGGAGATACGCAGTATTTT. This translates into CASSHINRGQGDTQYF. The chain recombines TRBV5-4 with TRBJ2-3, with 9 positions matching TRBD1. The CDR3 has 16 amino acids. The junction had 11 bases not matched to a gene; V was cut back by 4 bases and J by 5 bases. Germline V gene sequence: CDR1 SGHNT, CDR2 YYREEE (reference sequence).

V usage is TRBV29-1 and J usage is TRBJ2-3; D gene unclear. Looked up from germline, CDR1 is SQVTM and CDR2 is ANQGSEA. V dropped 7 bases and J dropped 3 bases, with 20 bases sitting between them. The CDR3 is made up of 15 amino acids. The CDR3 DNA sequence: TGCAGCGCCGGCTTTGGGCAGGATGAGACAGATACGCAGTATTTT. Translated: CSAGFGQDETDTQYF.

Here the CDR3 DNA reads TGTGCCAGCAGACAAGGGGAGGGACTCTATGGCTACACCTTC. It translates to CASRQGEGLYGYTF. This chain connects TRBV2 to TRBJ1-2; perhaps TRBD1 as D (5 bases). The CDR3 is made up of 14 amino acids. Trimming pared 6 bases from V and 4 bases from J, leaving 15 bases between. Germline CDR1 reads SNHLY; CDR2 reads FYNNEI.